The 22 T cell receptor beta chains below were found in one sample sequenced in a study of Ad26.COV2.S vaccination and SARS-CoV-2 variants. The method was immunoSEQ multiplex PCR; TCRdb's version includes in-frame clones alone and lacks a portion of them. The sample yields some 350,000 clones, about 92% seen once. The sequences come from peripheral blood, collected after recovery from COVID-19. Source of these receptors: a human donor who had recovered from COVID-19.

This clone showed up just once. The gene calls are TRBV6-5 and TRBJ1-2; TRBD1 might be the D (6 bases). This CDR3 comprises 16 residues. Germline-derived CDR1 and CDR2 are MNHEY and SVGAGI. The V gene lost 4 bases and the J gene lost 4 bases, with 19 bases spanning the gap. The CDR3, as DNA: TGTGCCAGCAGTTTTAGTCGGGGGCAGGCGGTCTATGGCTACACCTTC. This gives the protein CASSFSRGQAVYGYTF.

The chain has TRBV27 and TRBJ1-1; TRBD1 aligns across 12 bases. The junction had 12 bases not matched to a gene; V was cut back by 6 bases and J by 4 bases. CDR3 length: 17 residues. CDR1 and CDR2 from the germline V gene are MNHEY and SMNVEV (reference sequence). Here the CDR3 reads CASRLGTGGAGGTEAFF. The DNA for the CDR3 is TGTGCCAGCAGGCTCGGGACAGGGGGCGCTGGGGGCACTGAAGCTTTCTTT.

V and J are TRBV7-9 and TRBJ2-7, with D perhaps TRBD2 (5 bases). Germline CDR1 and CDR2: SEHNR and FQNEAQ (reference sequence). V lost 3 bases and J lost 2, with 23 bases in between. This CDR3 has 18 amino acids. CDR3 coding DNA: TGTGCCAGCAGCTTGGGCCCTTTATGGGGAGAAACTACCTACGAGCAGTACTTC. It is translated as CASSLGPLWGETTYEQYF.

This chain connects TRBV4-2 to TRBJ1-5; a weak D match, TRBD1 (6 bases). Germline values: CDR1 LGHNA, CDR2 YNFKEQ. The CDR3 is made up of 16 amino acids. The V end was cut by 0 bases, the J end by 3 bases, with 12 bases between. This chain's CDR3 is CASSQDVQGNNQPQHF. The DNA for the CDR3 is TGTGCCAGCAGCCAAGATGTACAGGGAAACAATCAGCCCCAGCATTTT.

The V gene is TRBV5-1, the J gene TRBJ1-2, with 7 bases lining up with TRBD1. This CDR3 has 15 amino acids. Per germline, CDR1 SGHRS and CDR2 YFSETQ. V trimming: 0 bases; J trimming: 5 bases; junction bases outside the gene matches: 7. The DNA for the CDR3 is TGCGCCAGCAGCTTGGGTCTGGCACAGGGGTATGGCTACACCTTC. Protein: CASSLGLAQGYGYTF.

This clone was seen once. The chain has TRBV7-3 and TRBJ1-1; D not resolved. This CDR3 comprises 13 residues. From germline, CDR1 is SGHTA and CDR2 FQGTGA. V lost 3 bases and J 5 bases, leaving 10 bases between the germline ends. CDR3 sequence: CASSLTESTEAFF. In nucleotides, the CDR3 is TGTGCCAGCAGCTTGACGGAGTCAACTGAAGCTTTCTTT.

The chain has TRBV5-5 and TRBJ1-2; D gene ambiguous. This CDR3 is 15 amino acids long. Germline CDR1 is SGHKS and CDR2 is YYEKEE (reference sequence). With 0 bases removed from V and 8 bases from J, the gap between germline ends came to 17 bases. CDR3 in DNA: TGTGCCAGCAGCTTGGGGGTGGTCTCCCTGGGGGGCTACACCTTC. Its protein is CASSLGVVSLGGYTF. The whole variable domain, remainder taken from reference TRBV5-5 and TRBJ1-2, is DAGVTQSPTHLIKTRGQQVTLRCSPISGHKSVSWYQQVLGQGPQFIFQYYEKEERGRGNFPDRFSARQFPNYSSELNVNALLLGDSALYLCASSLGVVSLGGYTFGSGTRLTVV.

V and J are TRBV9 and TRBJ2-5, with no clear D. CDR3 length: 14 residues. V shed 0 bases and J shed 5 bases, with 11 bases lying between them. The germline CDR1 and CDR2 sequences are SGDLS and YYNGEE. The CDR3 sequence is CASSVGWLWETQYF. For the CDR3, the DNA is TGTGCCAGCAGCGTAGGGTGGCTTTGGGAGACCCAGTACTTC.

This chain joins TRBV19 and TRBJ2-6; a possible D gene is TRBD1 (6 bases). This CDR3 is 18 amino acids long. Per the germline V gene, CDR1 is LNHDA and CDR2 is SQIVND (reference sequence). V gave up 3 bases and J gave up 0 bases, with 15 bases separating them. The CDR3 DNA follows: TGTGCCAGTAGTATCACAAACAGGGTCGCCTCTGGGGCCAACGTCCTGACTTTC. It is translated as CASSITNRVASGANVLTF.

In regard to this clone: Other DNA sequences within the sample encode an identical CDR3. CDR3 residues: CASSLKGYGYTF. As DNA, the CDR3 is TGTGCCAGCAGCTTGAAGGGCTATGGCTACACCTTC. The rearrangement uses TRBV5-6 and TRBJ1-2; D is unclear. The CDR3 length is 12 residues. Germline loops: CDR1 SGHDT, CDR2 YYEEEE. The V gene lost 1 base and the J gene lost 4 bases, with 5 bases spanning the gap.

The CDR3 spells CASSYLEQGRNYGYTF. CDR3 DNA: TGTGCCAGCAGTTACCTCGAACAGGGGCGTAACTATGGCTACACCTTC. The chain joins TRBV6-5 to TRBJ1-2; 7 bases agree with TRBD1. The V and J ends lost 2 bases and 1 base, in that order; junction bases with no gene match: 7. The CDR3 has 16 residues. Germline V gives CDR1 MNHEY, CDR2 SVGAGI.

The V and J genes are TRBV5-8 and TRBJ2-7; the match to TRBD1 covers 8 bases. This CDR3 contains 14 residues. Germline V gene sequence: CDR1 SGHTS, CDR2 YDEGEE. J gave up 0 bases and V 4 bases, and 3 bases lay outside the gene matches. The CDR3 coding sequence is TGTGCCAGCAGCCGACAGGGGATCTCCTACGAGCAGTACTTC. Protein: CASSRQGISYEQYF. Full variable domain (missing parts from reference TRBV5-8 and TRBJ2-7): EAGVTQSPTHLIKTRGQQATLRCSPISGHTSVYWYQQALGLGLQFLLWYDEGEERNRGNFPPRFSGRQFPNYSSELNVNALELEDSALYLCASSRQGISYEQYFGPGTRLTVT.

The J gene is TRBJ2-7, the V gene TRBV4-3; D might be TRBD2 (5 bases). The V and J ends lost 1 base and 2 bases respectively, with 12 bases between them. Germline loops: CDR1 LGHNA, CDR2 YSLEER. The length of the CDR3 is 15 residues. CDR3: CASSQGTVGAYEQYF. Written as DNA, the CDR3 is TGCGCCAGCAGCCAAGGAACCGTCGGGGCCTACGAGCAGTACTTC.

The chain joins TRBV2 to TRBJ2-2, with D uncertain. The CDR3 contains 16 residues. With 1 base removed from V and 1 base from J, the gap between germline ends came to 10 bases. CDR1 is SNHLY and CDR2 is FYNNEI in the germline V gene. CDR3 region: CASSEGSWRNTGELFF. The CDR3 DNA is TGTGCCAGCAGTGAAGGTTCTTGGAGGAACACCGGGGAGCTGTTTTTT.

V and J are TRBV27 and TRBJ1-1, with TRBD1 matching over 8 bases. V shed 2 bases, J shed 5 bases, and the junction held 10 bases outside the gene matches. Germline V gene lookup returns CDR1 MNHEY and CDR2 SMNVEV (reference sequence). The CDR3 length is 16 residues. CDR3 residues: CASSLELGQGRTEAFF. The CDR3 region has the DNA TGTGCCAGCAGTTTAGAACTAGGACAGGGCCGGACTGAAGCTTTCTTT.

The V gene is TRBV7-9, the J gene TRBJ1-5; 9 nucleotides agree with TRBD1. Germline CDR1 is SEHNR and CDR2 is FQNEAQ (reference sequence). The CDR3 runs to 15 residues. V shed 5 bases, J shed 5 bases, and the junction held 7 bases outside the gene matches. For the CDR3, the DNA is TGTGCCAGCAGCCCCGGGACAGGGCCCTATCAGCCCCAGCATTTT. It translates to CASSPGTGPYQPQHF.

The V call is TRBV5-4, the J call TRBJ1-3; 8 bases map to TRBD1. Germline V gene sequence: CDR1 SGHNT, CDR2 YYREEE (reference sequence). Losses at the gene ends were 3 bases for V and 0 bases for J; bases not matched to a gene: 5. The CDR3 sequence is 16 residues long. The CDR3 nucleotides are TGTGCCAGCAGCTCCCGGACAGGGAACTCTGGAAACACCATATATTTT. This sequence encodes CASSSRTGNSGNTIYF.

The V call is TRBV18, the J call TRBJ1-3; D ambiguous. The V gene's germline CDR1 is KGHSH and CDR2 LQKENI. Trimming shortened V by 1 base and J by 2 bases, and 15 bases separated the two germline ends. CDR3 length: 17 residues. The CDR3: CASSPRSAGNTGNTIYF. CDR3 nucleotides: TGTGCCAGCTCACCACGTTCGGCAGGAAACACTGGAAACACCATATATTTT.

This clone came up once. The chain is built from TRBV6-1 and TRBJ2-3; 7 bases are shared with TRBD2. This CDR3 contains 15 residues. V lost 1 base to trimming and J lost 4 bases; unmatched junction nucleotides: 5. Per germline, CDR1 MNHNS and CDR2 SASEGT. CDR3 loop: CASSEGGGAPDTQYF. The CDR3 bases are TGTGCCAGCAGTGAAGGGGGGGGTGCCCCAGATACGCAGTATTTT.

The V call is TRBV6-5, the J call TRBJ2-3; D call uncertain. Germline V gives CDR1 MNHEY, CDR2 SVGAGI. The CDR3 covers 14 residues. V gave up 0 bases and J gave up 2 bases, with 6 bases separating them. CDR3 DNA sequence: TGTGCCAGCAGTTACTCCCAAACCACAGATACGCAGTATTTT. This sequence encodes CASSYSQTTDTQYF.

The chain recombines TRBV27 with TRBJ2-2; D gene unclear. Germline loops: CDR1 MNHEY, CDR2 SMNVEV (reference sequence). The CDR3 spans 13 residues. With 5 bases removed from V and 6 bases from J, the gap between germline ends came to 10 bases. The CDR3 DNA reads TGTGCCAGCAGTCCCCTTCCCCCCGGGGAGCTGTTTTTT. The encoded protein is CASSPLPPGELFF.

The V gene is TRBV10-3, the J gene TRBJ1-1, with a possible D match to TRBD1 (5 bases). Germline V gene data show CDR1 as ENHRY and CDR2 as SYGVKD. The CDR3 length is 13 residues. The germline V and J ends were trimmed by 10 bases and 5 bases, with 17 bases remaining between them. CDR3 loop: CATRAGGETEAFF. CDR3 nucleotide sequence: TGTGCCACTCGCGCGGGGGGAGAGACTGAAGCTTTCTTT.